Below, 2 T cell receptor beta chains from the same sample are listed, as sequenced in a study of T cell responses to AZD1222 COVID-19 vaccine. Clones were read by immunoSEQ multiplex PCR, and TCRdb kept only the in-frame ones, dropping some. Of around 130,000 clones detected, 80% to 90% appear once; the ten largest clones hold 7.5% to 8%. The sequencing here drew on peripheral blood, taken on day 0 of AZD1222 vaccination. These receptors were obtained from an adult in good health.

This clone appeared once. This chain joins TRBV5-1 and TRBJ1-1; TRBD1 matches at 7 bases. The V and J ends lost 4 bases and 3 bases, in that order; junction bases with no gene match: 3. This CDR3 has 13 amino acids. Germline CDR1 is SGHRS and CDR2 is YFSETQ. In DNA, the CDR3 is TGCGCCAGCAGCCAGGGGGAGGACACTGAAGCTTTCTTT. Its translation is CASSQGEDTEAFF.

Of note for this clone: The sample contains more than one DNA sequence encoding this CDR3. The V and J genes are TRBV9 and TRBJ1-1; no clear D. Per the germline V gene, CDR1 is SGDLS and CDR2 is YYNGEE. This CDR3 is 13 amino acids long. V lost 2 bases to trimming and J lost 1 base, with 6 bases between them. CDR3 protein: CASSVGRNTEAFF. CDR3 in DNA: TGTGCCAGCAGCGTCGGCAGGAACACTGAAGCTTTCTTT.